This section outlines one TCR beta chain sequence together with its context. Its target is not known. Germline V gene lookup returns CDR1 LNHDA and CDR2 SQIVND (reference sequence). V was pared by 3 bases and J by 6 bases, with 8 bases of the junction left unmatched. The CDR3 is 14 amino acids. This record comes from a study of cytomegalovirus exposure and HLA in healthy donors. Study results and limitations: It was in a later analysis that TCR association rates were seen to vary by HLA locus, highest for DRB1 and lowest for HLA-C. A few of the chains that were CMV-associated were confirmed in vitro to be specific for CMV antigens.

Primers included in the PCR were 60 Vbeta and 13 Jbeta primers. The repertoire was sequenced with immunoSEQ multiplex PCR; TCRdb's copy has only in-frame clones and lacks some. The sample lists 220,000 or so clones; around four fifths were seen once. This receptor was obtained from a woman aged 40 to 50 in good health and CMV-seronegative. The chain links TRBV19 to TRBJ2-7; 7 positions agree with TRBD2. Sequencing was performed on PBMCs. The CDR3 sequence is CASSMTSSWGEQYF. The DNA for the CDR3 is TGTGCCAGTAGTATGACTAGCTCCTGGGGCGAGCAGTACTTC.